This T cell receptor beta chain emerged from a study of shared clonotypes between healthy human individuals. Whole-study results and caveats: A limitation of the genetic and exposure-history diversity represented arose from few donors. Researchers found naive subsets generally carried larger estimated richness than memory subsets.

Authors' processing steps: ImmunoSEQ yielded junction-only sequences lacking quality scores, so filtering differed. Profiled with immunoSEQ multiplex PCR; TCRdb holds only in-frame clones, not every one. Clone size and the V and J calls come from that table; the DNA yielded D and trimming. This sample has about 960,000 clones, with over 60% found just once. The V gene's germline CDR1 is GTSNPN and CDR2 SVGIG (reference sequence). This CDR3 spans 13 amino acids. V was cut by 4 bases and J by 6 bases, with 13 bases left in between. Points on this clone: Its cognate antigen is unknown.

This clonotype was sampled from a man younger than 30 in good health. The chain employs TRBV30 and TRBJ1-5, with D possibly being TRBD1 (6 bases). The sequencing input was memory CD4+ T cells sorted from blood. Subset denoted: CD45RA-negative fraction. In nucleotides, the CDR3 is TGTGCCTGGAACCAGGGGCCGGGTCAGCCCCAGCATTTT. Amino acid sequence: CAWNQGPGQPQHF.